Described below is a single T cell receptor beta chain sequence and its context. Germline CDR1 is SGHTA and CDR2 is FQGNSA. V shed 4 bases and J 8 bases; nucleotides not matched to a gene: 20. The length of the CDR3 is 18 residues. The sample belongs to a study of T cell changes during pregnancy in multiple sclerosis. Repertoires were generated with immunoSEQ multiplex PCR, while TCRdb's copy carries only in-frame clones and drops some. There are roughly 46,000 clones in the sample; just under 95% occur only once, and 3.9% lies in the top ten. This clonotype originated in a female donor with multiple sclerosis, enrolled in a pregnancy study. The specimen was CD8+ T cells from peripheral blood mononuclear cells, collected after pregnancy. This sequence joins TRBV7-2 and TRBJ2-5; TRBD2 matches at 9 bases. As DNA, the CDR3 is TGTGCCAGCAGCTCCTCCCCTTCGACTAGCGGTGTCCTAGGAACCCAGTACTTC. It codes for CASSSSPSTSGVLGTQYF.